This is a list of T cell receptor beta chains from one sample in a study of graft-versus-host responses after intestinal transplantation. The table came from immunoSEQ multiplex PCR; TCRdb's copy has only in-frame clones and leaves some out. This table holds some 31,000 clones, around 94% found once. The material was PBMCs, obtained about 65 days after intestinal transplant. Source of these receptors: a human patient who received an intestinal transplant, so some T cells may come from the graft donor. Each CDR3 is given with its conserved first and last residue. D genes are given only for firm matches.

cdr3_aa: CASSSLPDQPQHF
d_call: -
v_call: TRBV27

cdr3_aa: CASSPYSGGYEQYF
d_call: TRBD2
v_call: TRBV6-5

cdr3_aa: CASSATPGQGPGELFF
d_call: TRBD1
v_call: TRBV7-9

cdr3_aa: CASSQVGWGLQETQYF
d_call: TRBD2
v_call: TRBV4-1

cdr3_aa: CASSRELGTLYGYTF
d_call: -
v_call: TRBV4-1

cdr3_aa: CASSINDRGRRGYTF
d_call: TRBD1
v_call: TRBV4-3

cdr3_aa: CASSLFFPGKGGYTF
d_call: -
v_call: TRBV28

cdr3_aa: CASSEYQVSSTEAFF
d_call: -
v_call: TRBV10-1

cdr3_aa: CASSQVRGYEQYF
d_call: -
v_call: TRBV14

cdr3_aa: CASSQGGPGLVSYEQYF
d_call: TRBD2
v_call: TRBV4-2

cdr3_aa: CASSQVLAGYEQYF
d_call: TRBD2
v_call: TRBV4-1

cdr3_aa: CASSFLATANEQFF
d_call: -
v_call: TRBV5-1

cdr3_aa: CSVEGAGVRYNEQFF
d_call: -
v_call: TRBV29-1

cdr3_aa: CASSLVARGAPYNEQFF
d_call: -
v_call: TRBV11-2

cdr3_aa: CASSPTIFTGLYNSPLHF
d_call: -
v_call: TRBV5-1

cdr3_aa: CASSSWVPESYGYTF
d_call: -
v_call: TRBV9

cdr3_aa: CASIRLAGGMETQYF
d_call: TRBD2
v_call: TRBV7-2

cdr3_aa: CASSMGGISYEQYF
d_call: TRBD2
v_call: TRBV19

cdr3_aa: CASSQDRGGLGHTIYF
d_call: -
v_call: TRBV4-2

cdr3_aa: CASSEVQATTYNSPLHF
d_call: -
v_call: TRBV2

cdr3_aa: CASSIWTDLPYNEQFF
d_call: -
v_call: TRBV19

cdr3_aa: CASRRRGRGNEQFF
d_call: -
v_call: TRBV6-6

cdr3_aa: CASSPRRGRPWDYGYTF
d_call: -
v_call: TRBV7-9

cdr3_aa: CASRERGGGGYTF
d_call: TRBD1
v_call: TRBV27

cdr3_aa: CASSETKREQGYTF
d_call: -
v_call: TRBV2

cdr3_aa: CASSYSSLVLPPYF
d_call: -
v_call: TRBV6-6

cdr3_aa: CASSPSTGHGTDTQYF
d_call: -
v_call: TRBV5-1

cdr3_aa: CASSSSSRADTQYF
d_call: -
v_call: TRBV28

cdr3_aa: CASSSRTSGTYNEQFF
d_call: TRBD2
v_call: TRBV5-1

cdr3_aa: CASRMGGTGTREQYF
d_call: TRBD1
v_call: TRBV5-4

cdr3_aa: CASSLVGDGEKLFF
d_call: -
v_call: TRBV27

cdr3_aa: CASSLRDSLNTEAFF
d_call: -
v_call: TRBV28

cdr3_aa: CASSQDGAGEAGELFF
d_call: TRBD2
v_call: TRBV4-2

cdr3_aa: CASSIDPGRRAFF
d_call: -
v_call: TRBV19

cdr3_aa: CASSPPGGYPETEAFF
d_call: -
v_call: TRBV7-9

cdr3_aa: CASSLFGSGEQYF
d_call: -
v_call: TRBV27

cdr3_aa: CASSPQETRDF
d_call: -
v_call: TRBV18

cdr3_aa: CASSTSGTRSYEQYF
d_call: -
v_call: TRBV28

cdr3_aa: CASSSGLNQETQYF
d_call: TRBD2
v_call: TRBV7-9

cdr3_aa: CASSPGREAFF
d_call: -
v_call: TRBV2

cdr3_aa: CASSLQGALSYEQYF
d_call: TRBD1
v_call: TRBV27

cdr3_aa: CASSLTWEDNEQFF
d_call: -
v_call: TRBV11-2

cdr3_aa: CAKGGEGAGTGELFF
d_call: -
v_call: TRBV30

cdr3_aa: CASSFDSRGTEAFF
d_call: -
v_call: TRBV27

cdr3_aa: CASRSAGSVDEQYF
d_call: -
v_call: TRBV28

cdr3_aa: CSAWVRGYTF
d_call: -
v_call: TRBV29-1

cdr3_aa: CASRPGTGGADTQYF
d_call: TRBD2
v_call: TRBV6-5

cdr3_aa: CASSLGSGYEQYF
d_call: TRBD2
v_call: TRBV27